Here is one TCR beta chain with its context. No antigen is known for it. This entry is derived from a study of T cell repertoires in cytomegalovirus infection. Germline V gene sequence: CDR1 SGHKS, CDR2 YYEKEE (reference sequence). Germline trimming cut 2 bases from V and 9 bases from J; bases unmatched to any gene: 9. The CDR3 has 15 amino acids. Via MiXCR, TCRdb re-called the reads, giving one row per CDR3 protein. This table holds about 740,000 distinct CDR3 sequences, around a third found once. This sequence originates from a human donor in good health (CMV status not recorded). Some clones in this sample may be carry-over from other donors' samples. The sample in question was cultured PBMCs, obtained from culture after CMV antigen stimulation. This rearrangement joins TRBV5-5 to TRBJ2-1, with TRBD1 matching 9 bases. CDR3 nucleotide sequence: TGTGCCAGCAGCTTCCCGGGACAGGGTATTCTTGAGCAGTTCTTC. It is translated as CASSFPGQGILEQFF.